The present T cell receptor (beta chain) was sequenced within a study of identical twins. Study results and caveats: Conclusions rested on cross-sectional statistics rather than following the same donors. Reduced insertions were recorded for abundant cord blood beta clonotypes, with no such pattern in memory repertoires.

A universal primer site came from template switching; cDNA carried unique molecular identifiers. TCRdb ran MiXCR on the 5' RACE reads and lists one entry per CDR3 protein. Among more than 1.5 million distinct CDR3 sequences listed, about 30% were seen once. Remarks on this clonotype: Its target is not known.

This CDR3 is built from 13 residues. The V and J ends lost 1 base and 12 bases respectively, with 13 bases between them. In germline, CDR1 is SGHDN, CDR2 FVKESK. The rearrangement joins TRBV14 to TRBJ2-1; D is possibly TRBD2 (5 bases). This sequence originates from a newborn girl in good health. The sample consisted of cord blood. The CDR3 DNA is TGTGCCAGCAGCCAAGGCTTCCTGCTAGCGCAGTTCTTC. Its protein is CASSQGFLLAQFF. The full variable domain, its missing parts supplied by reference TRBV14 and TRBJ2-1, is EAGVTQFPSHSVIEKGQTVTLRCDPISGHDNLYWYRRVMGKEIKFLLHFVKESKQDESGMPNNRFLAERTGGTYSTLKVQPAELEDSGVYFCASSQGFLLAQFFGPGTRLTVL.